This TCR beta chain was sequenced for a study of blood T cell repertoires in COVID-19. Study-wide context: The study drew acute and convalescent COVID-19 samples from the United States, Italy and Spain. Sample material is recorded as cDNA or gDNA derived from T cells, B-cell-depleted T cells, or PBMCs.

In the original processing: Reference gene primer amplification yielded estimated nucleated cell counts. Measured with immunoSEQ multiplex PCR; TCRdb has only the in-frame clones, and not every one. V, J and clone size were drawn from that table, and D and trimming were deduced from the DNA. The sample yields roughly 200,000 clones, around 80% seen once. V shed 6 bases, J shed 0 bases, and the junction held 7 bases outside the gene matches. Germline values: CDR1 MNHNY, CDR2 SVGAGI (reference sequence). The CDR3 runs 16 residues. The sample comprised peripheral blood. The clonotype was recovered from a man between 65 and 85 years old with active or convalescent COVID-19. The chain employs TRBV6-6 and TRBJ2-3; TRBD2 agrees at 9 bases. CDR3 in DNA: TGTGCCAGCAGCCAAGCGGCGGGGGGGAGCACAGATACGCAGTATTTT. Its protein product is CASSQAAGGSTDTQYF.